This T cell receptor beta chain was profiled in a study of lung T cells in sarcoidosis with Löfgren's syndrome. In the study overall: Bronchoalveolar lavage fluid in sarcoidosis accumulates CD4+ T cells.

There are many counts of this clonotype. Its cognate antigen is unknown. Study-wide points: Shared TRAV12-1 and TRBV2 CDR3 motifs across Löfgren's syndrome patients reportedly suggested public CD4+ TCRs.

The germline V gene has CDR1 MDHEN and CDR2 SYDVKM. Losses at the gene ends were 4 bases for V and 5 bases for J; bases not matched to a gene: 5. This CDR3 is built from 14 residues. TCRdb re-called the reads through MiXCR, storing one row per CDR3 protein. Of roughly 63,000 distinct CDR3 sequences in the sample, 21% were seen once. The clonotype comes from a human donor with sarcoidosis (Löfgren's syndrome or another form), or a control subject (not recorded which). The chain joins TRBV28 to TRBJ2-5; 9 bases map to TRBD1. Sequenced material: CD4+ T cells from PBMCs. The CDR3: CASSSTGGRETQYF. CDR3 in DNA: TGTGCCAGCAGTTCAACAGGGGGCCGGGAGACCCAGTACTTC.